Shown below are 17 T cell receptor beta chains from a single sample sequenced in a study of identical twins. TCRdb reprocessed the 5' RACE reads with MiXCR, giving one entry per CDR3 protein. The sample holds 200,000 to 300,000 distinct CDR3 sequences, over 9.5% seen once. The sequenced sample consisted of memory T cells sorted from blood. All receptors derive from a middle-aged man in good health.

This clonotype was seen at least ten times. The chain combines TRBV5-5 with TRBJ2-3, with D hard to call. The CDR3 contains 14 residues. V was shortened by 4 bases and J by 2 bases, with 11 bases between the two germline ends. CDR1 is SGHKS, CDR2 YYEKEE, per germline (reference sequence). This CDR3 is CASSHGLDTDTQYF. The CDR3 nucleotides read TGTGCCAGCAGCCACGGGCTTGACACAGATACGCAGTATTTT.

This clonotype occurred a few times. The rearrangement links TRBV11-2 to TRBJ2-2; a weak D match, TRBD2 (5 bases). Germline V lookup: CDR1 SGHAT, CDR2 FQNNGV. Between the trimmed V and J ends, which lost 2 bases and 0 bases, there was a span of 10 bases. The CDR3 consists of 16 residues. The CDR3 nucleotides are TGTGCCAGCAGCTTACAGGCGGGTTCGAACACCGGGGAGCTGTTTTTT. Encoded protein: CASSLQAGSNTGELFF.

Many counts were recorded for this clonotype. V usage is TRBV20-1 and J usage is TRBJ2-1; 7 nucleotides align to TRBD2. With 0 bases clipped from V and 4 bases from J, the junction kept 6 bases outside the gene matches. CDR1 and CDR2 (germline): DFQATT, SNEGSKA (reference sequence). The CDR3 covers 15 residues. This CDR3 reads CSARDDGRWYNEQFF. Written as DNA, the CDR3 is TGCAGTGCTAGAGACGACGGGAGGTGGTACAATGAGCAGTTCTTC.

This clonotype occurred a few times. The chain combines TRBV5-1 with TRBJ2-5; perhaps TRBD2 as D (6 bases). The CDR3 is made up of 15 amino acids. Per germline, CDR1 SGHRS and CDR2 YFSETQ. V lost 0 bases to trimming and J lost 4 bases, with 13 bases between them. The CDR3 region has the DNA TGCGCCAGCAGCTTGGGGAGGGCCGGGGGAGAGACCCAGTACTTC. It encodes CASSLGRAGGETQYF.

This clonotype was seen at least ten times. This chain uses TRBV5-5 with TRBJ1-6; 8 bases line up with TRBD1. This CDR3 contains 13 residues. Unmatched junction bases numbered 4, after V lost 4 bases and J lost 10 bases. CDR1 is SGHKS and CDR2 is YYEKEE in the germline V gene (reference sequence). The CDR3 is CASSPDRDSPLHF. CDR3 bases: TGTGCCAGCAGCCCGGACAGGGACTCACCCCTCCACTTT.

CDR3 sequence: CSACGGNYNEQFF. CDR3 DNA: TGCAGTGCTTGCGGGGGAAACTACAATGAGCAGTTCTTC. V is TRBV20-1 and J is TRBJ2-1; 7 nucleotides agree with TRBD2. This CDR3 has 13 amino acids. Per the germline V gene, CDR1 is DFQATT and CDR2 is SNEGSKA (reference sequence). Unmatched junction bases numbered 4, after V lost 5 bases and J lost 3 bases.

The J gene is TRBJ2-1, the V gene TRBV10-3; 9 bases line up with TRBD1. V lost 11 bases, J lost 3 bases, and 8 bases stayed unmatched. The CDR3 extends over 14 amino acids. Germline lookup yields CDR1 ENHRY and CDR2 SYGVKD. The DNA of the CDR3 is TGTGCCGCTGGGTGGGGACAGGGCTACAATGAGCAGTTCTTC. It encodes CAAGWGQGYNEQFF.

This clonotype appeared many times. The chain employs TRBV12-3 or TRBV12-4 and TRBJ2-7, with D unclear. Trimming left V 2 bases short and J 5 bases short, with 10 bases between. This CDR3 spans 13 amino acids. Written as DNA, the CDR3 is TGTGCCAGCAGTTTACCTCCACAAGACGAGCAGTACTTC. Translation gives CASSLPPQDEQYF.

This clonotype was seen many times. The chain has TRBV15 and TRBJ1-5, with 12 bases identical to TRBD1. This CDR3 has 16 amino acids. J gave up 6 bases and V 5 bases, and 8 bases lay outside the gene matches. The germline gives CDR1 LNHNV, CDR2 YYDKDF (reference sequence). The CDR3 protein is CATSAVGTGGIQPQHF. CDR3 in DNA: TGTGCCACCAGCGCAGTCGGGACAGGGGGCATTCAGCCCCAGCATTTT.

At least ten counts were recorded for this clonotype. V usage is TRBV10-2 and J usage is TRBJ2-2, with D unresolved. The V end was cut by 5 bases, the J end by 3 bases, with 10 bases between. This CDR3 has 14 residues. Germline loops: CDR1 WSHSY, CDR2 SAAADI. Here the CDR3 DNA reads TGCGCCAGCAGTTGGGGATTGGACACCGGGGAGCTGTTTTTT. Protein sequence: CASSWGLDTGELFF.

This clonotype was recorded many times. The CDR3 DNA is TGCGCCAGCAGCACATCCTCGGGCGTAGCCTACGAGCAGTACTTC. Translated: CASSTSSGVAYEQYF. The chain links TRBV5-1 to TRBJ2-7; D not certain. CDR3 size: 15 residues. V shed 4 bases and J shed 2 bases, with 16 bases lying between them. Germline-derived CDR1 and CDR2 are SGHRS and YFSETQ.

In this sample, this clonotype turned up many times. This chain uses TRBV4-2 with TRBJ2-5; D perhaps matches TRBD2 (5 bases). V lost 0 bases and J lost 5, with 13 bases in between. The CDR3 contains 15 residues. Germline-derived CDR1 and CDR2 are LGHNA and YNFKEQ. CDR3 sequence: CASSQDLSRGETQYF. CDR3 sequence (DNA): TGTGCCAGCAGCCAAGATCTGAGCCGGGGTGAGACCCAGTACTTC.

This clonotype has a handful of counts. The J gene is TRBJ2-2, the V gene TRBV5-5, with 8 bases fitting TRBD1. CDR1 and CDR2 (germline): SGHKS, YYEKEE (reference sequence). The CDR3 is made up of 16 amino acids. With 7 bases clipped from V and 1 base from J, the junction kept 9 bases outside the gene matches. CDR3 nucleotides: TGTGCCAGCGGCAGACCGGACAGGGTGAACACCGGGGAGCTGTTTTTT. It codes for CASGRPDRVNTGELFF.

CDR3 nucleotide sequence: TGTGCCAGCAGTTTGGCCTATTTGTACGAGCAGTACTTC. This codes for CASSLAYLYEQYF. The gene calls are TRBV28 and TRBJ2-7; D remains ambiguous. This CDR3 is built from 13 residues. CDR1 is MDHEN and CDR2 is SYDVKM in the germline V gene. The V gene lost 3 bases and the J gene lost 4 bases, with 10 bases spanning the gap.

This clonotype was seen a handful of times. CDR3 nucleotides: TGTGCCAGCAGCTTGGGACTCAGAACTTACGAGCAGTACTTC. Encoded protein: CASSLGLRTYEQYF. The rearrangement joins TRBV7-2 to TRBJ2-7; weak D call: TRBD2 (6 bases). Trimming stripped 3 bases from V and 4 bases from J, with 13 bases between. CDR1 and CDR2 (germline): SGHTA, FQGNSA. The CDR3 is 14 residues long.

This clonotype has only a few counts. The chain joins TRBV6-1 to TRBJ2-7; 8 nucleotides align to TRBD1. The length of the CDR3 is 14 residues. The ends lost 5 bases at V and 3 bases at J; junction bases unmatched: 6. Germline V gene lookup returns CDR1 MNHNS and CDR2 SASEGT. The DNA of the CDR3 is TGTGCCAGCAGTAAGCAGGACAGGGTCTACGAGCAGTACTTC. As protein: CASSKQDRVYEQYF.

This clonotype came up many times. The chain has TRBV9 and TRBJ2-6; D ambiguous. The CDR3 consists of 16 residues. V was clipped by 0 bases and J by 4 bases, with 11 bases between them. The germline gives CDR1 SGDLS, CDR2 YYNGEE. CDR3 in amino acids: CASSVVVSGGANVLTF. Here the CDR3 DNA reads TGTGCCAGCAGCGTAGTAGTCTCCGGGGGGGCCAACGTCCTGACTTTC. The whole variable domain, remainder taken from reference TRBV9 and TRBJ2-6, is DSGVTQTPKHLITATGQRVTLRCSPRSGDLSVYWYQQSLDQGLQFLIQYYNGEERAKGNILERFSAQQFPDLHSELNLSSLELGDSALYFCASSVVVSGGANVLTFGAGSRLTVL.